The rows below give T cell receptor beta chains drawn from one sample of a study of T cell responses to AZD1222 COVID-19 vaccine. Sequenced by immunoSEQ multiplex PCR; TCRdb stores in-frame clones only, minus some. This sample yields about 180,000 clones, of which more than 70% are seen a single time; about 24% belongs to the top ten. This sample comprised peripheral blood, obtained 28 days after the second AZD1222 dose. Source of these receptors: an adult who received the AZD1222 COVID-19 vaccine. Each CDR3 is given with its conserved first and last residue. Fields, in order: D gene, J gene, CDR3 length, clone size, V gene, CDR3 DNA, CDR3 protein. A D gene is named only where the DNA matches it firmly. Clone sizes are given selectively: once, few, many, or a class where the clone is expanded.

D gene: TRBD2; J gene: TRBJ2-2; CDR3 length: 16; clone size: .; V gene: TRBV5-4; CDR3 DNA: TGTGCCAGCAGCTTAGGGGCTAGCGGGCTTCCCGGGGAGCTGTTTTTT; CDR3 protein: CASSLGASGLPGELFF
D gene: .; J gene: TRBJ1-1; CDR3 length: 13; clone size: .; V gene: TRBV28; CDR3 DNA: TGTGCCAGCAGTTCTCAGCTGGGGACTGAAGCTTTCTTT; CDR3 protein: CASSSQLGTEAFF
D gene: .; J gene: TRBJ2-2; CDR3 length: 13; clone size: .; V gene: TRBV6-6; CDR3 DNA: TGTGCCAGCAGTCTCGGACAGAACGGGGAGCTGTTTTTT; CDR3 protein: CASSLGQNGELFF
D gene: .; J gene: TRBJ2-7; CDR3 length: 13; clone size: .; V gene: TRBV24-1; CDR3 DNA: TGTGCCACCAGTGACTCGAGCTCCTACGAGCAGTACTTC; CDR3 protein: CATSDSSSYEQYF
D gene: .; J gene: TRBJ2-2; CDR3 length: 14; clone size: once; V gene: TRBV19; CDR3 DNA: TGTGCCAGTAGTATGGGGGCTATCACCGGGGAGCTGTTTTTT; CDR3 protein: CASSMGAITGELFF
D gene: TRBD2; J gene: TRBJ2-1; CDR3 length: 15; clone size: .; V gene: TRBV7-9; CDR3 DNA: TGTGCCAGCAGCCCACTAGCGGGAGGGCCAAATGAGCAGTTCTTC; CDR3 protein: CASSPLAGGPNEQFF
D gene: TRBD2; J gene: TRBJ2-3; CDR3 length: 16; clone size: .; V gene: TRBV6-2/TRBV6-3; CDR3 DNA: TGTGCCAGCAGTAGGCCCCCTGCGGGAGGGACAGATACGCAGTATTTT; CDR3 protein: CASSRPPAGGTDTQYF
D gene: TRBD2; J gene: TRBJ2-7; CDR3 length: 18; clone size: .; V gene: TRBV7-8; CDR3 DNA: TGTGCCAGCAGCTTAGCGGGGGGGACTAGCGGGAGGGCCTACGAGCAGTACTTC; CDR3 protein: CASSLAGGTSGRAYEQYF
D gene: TRBD1; J gene: TRBJ1-5; CDR3 length: 14; clone size: .; V gene: TRBV28; CDR3 DNA: TGTGCCAGCAGGGGGGGACAGGGCAATCAGCCCCAGCATTTT; CDR3 protein: CASRGGQGNQPQHF
D gene: .; J gene: TRBJ1-1; CDR3 length: 14; clone size: .; V gene: TRBV6-5; CDR3 DNA: TGTGCCAGCGGCCCGTCGGGATTGAACACTGAAGCTTTCTTT; CDR3 protein: CASGPSGLNTEAFF
D gene: TRBD1; J gene: TRBJ1-5; CDR3 length: 17; clone size: .; V gene: TRBV4-1; CDR3 DNA: TGCGCCAGCAGCCCGGAACGGGCAGGGGGCTTGGATCAGCCCCAGCATTTT; CDR3 protein: CASSPERAGGLDQPQHF
D gene: TRBD2; J gene: TRBJ2-1; CDR3 length: 16; clone size: .; V gene: TRBV18; CDR3 DNA: TGTGCCAGCTCACCAAGGGCTAGCGGGAGGGACAATGAGCAGTTCTTC; CDR3 protein: CASSPRASGRDNEQFF
D gene: .; J gene: TRBJ2-1; CDR3 length: 16; clone size: .; V gene: TRBV7-8; CDR3 DNA: TGTGCCAGCAGCTTGCGCAAAACAACTAATTACAATGAGCAGTTCTTC; CDR3 protein: CASSLRKTTNYNEQFF
D gene: TRBD1; J gene: TRBJ1-5; CDR3 length: 18; clone size: few; V gene: TRBV4-2; CDR3 DNA: TGTGCCAGCAGCCAAGGCGAAGGGTCAGGGGGCAGGATTCAGCCCCAGCATTTT; CDR3 protein: CASSQGEGSGGRIQPQHF
D gene: .; J gene: TRBJ2-6; CDR3 length: 18; clone size: .; V gene: TRBV4-2; CDR3 DNA: TGTGCCAGCAGCCAAGGGTCGGCCGCCGTCTCTGGGGCCAACGTCCTGACTTTC; CDR3 protein: CASSQGSAAVSGANVLTF
D gene: .; J gene: TRBJ2-4; CDR3 length: 13; clone size: once; V gene: TRBV6-5; CDR3 DNA: TGTGCCAGCAGTTACCGGACGGAAAACATTCAGTACTTC; CDR3 protein: CASSYRTENIQYF
D gene: .; J gene: TRBJ1-5; CDR3 length: 16; clone size: .; V gene: TRBV18; CDR3 DNA: TGTGCCAGCTCACGCGAAGGGAGGTCGTACGATCAGCCCCAGCATTTT; CDR3 protein: CASSREGRSYDQPQHF
D gene: .; J gene: TRBJ2-2; CDR3 length: 15; clone size: .; V gene: TRBV28; CDR3 DNA: TGTGCCAGCAGGACCCAGGGCAGGGGAAACGGGGAGCTGTTTTTT; CDR3 protein: CASRTQGRGNGELFF
D gene: .; J gene: TRBJ2-5; CDR3 length: 13; clone size: .; V gene: TRBV19; CDR3 DNA: TGTGCCAGTAGTATAGATGGGAAAGAGACCCAGTACTTC; CDR3 protein: CASSIDGKETQYF
D gene: .; J gene: TRBJ2-5; CDR3 length: 13; clone size: .; V gene: TRBV6-5; CDR3 DNA: TGTGCCAGCAGTTATTTTAGAGAAGAGACCCAGTACTTC; CDR3 protein: CASSYFREETQYF
D gene: .; J gene: TRBJ1-3; CDR3 length: 15; clone size: .; V gene: TRBV7-2; CDR3 DNA: TGTGCCAGCAGGCTTACTGCAGGCTCCGGAAACACCATATATTTT; CDR3 protein: CASRLTAGSGNTIYF
D gene: TRBD2; J gene: TRBJ2-1; CDR3 length: 18; clone size: .; V gene: TRBV27; CDR3 DNA: TGTGCCAGCAGTTTGAGACTAGCGGGAGGTTGGGCCTACAATGAGCAGTTCTTC; CDR3 protein: CASSLRLAGGWAYNEQFF
D gene: .; J gene: TRBJ2-3; CDR3 length: 12; clone size: .; V gene: TRBV7-3; CDR3 DNA: TGTGCCAGCAGCACCTGGGGGGATACGCAGTATTTT; CDR3 protein: CASSTWGDTQYF
D gene: .; J gene: TRBJ2-2; CDR3 length: 15; clone size: once; V gene: TRBV5-1; CDR3 DNA: TGCGCCAGCAGCTGGGGACTCGCGAACACCGGGGAGCTGTTTTTT; CDR3 protein: CASSWGLANTGELFF
D gene: TRBD1; J gene: TRBJ2-3; CDR3 length: 16; clone size: .; V gene: TRBV4-3; CDR3 DNA: TGCGCCAGCAGCCAGGATGGGACAGGGGTCCCAGATACGCAGTATTTT; CDR3 protein: CASSQDGTGVPDTQYF
D gene: TRBD2; J gene: TRBJ2-7; CDR3 length: 16; clone size: .; V gene: TRBV27; CDR3 DNA: TGTGCCAGCAGTGCGCTAGCGGGAGGGTCCAGGGACGAGCAGTACTTC; CDR3 protein: CASSALAGGSRDEQYF
D gene: TRBD1; J gene: TRBJ2-7; CDR3 length: 15; clone size: .; V gene: TRBV7-9; CDR3 DNA: TGTGCCAGCAGCTCCCGGGACAGGGGGCGATACGAGCAGTACTTC; CDR3 protein: CASSSRDRGRYEQYF
D gene: .; J gene: TRBJ2-7; CDR3 length: 14; clone size: .; V gene: TRBV7-8; CDR3 DNA: TGTGCCAGCAGCTTAGCGCATCGGGGGTACGAGCAGTACTTC; CDR3 protein: CASSLAHRGYEQYF
D gene: .; J gene: TRBJ2-2; CDR3 length: 16; clone size: .; V gene: TRBV7-6; CDR3 DNA: TGTGCCAGCAGCCCTTCGGGTGGGAGAAGAGCCGGGGAGCTGTTTTTT; CDR3 protein: CASSPSGGRRAGELFF
D gene: .; J gene: TRBJ2-7; CDR3 length: 14; clone size: few; V gene: TRBV14; CDR3 DNA: TGTGCCAGCAGCCAGGGGGTGAGGAGCTACGAGCAGTACTTC; CDR3 protein: CASSQGVRSYEQYF
D gene: TRBD1; J gene: TRBJ2-1; CDR3 length: 11; clone size: .; V gene: TRBV29-1; CDR3 DNA: TGCAGCGTCCGCAGACAGGGTTCTCCGTTCTTC; CDR3 protein: CSVRRQGSPFF
D gene: .; J gene: TRBJ1-1; CDR3 length: 14; clone size: .; V gene: TRBV28; CDR3 DNA: TGTGCCAGCAGTCCCACCCGGGATGGGACTGAAGCTTTCTTT; CDR3 protein: CASSPTRDGTEAFF
D gene: .; J gene: TRBJ1-1; CDR3 length: 15; clone size: .; V gene: TRBV5-1; CDR3 DNA: TGCGCCAGCAGCCTTCGGGACCCCCAGGCCACTGAAGCTTTCTTT; CDR3 protein: CASSLRDPQATEAFF
D gene: .; J gene: TRBJ2-6; CDR3 length: 16; clone size: .; V gene: TRBV5-1; CDR3 DNA: TGCGCCAGCAGCGTGACAGGCCTCTCTGGGGCCAACGTCCTGACTTTC; CDR3 protein: CASSVTGLSGANVLTF
D gene: TRBD2; J gene: TRBJ2-7; CDR3 length: 16; clone size: .; V gene: TRBV4-3; CDR3 DNA: TGCGCCAGCAGCCAAGATGTAAGCGGGAGTGGTTACGAGCAGTACTTC; CDR3 protein: CASSQDVSGSGYEQYF